This entry concerns a single TCR beta chain. The data were obtained in a study of blood T cell repertoires in COVID-19. Turning to the study itself: T cells, B-cell-depleted T cells, or PBMCs provided the cDNA or gDNA that served as material.

Germline V gives CDR1 WSHSY, CDR2 SAAADI. CDR3 size: 13 residues. V lost 4 bases, J lost 3 bases, and 9 bases lay in between. The assay was immunoSEQ multiplex PCR, and TCRdb's table has in-frame clones only and misses some. The table has 250,000 or so clones, about nine tenths seen once. This receptor was obtained from a woman aged 40 to 55 who had recovered from COVID-19. Input material: peripheral blood. The gene calls are TRBV10-2 and TRBJ1-1, with a weak D call TRBD1 (5 bases). CDR3 coding DNA: TGCGCCAGCAGTGCGCTAGGGGACACTGAAGCTTTCTTT. Its translation is CASSALGDTEAFF.